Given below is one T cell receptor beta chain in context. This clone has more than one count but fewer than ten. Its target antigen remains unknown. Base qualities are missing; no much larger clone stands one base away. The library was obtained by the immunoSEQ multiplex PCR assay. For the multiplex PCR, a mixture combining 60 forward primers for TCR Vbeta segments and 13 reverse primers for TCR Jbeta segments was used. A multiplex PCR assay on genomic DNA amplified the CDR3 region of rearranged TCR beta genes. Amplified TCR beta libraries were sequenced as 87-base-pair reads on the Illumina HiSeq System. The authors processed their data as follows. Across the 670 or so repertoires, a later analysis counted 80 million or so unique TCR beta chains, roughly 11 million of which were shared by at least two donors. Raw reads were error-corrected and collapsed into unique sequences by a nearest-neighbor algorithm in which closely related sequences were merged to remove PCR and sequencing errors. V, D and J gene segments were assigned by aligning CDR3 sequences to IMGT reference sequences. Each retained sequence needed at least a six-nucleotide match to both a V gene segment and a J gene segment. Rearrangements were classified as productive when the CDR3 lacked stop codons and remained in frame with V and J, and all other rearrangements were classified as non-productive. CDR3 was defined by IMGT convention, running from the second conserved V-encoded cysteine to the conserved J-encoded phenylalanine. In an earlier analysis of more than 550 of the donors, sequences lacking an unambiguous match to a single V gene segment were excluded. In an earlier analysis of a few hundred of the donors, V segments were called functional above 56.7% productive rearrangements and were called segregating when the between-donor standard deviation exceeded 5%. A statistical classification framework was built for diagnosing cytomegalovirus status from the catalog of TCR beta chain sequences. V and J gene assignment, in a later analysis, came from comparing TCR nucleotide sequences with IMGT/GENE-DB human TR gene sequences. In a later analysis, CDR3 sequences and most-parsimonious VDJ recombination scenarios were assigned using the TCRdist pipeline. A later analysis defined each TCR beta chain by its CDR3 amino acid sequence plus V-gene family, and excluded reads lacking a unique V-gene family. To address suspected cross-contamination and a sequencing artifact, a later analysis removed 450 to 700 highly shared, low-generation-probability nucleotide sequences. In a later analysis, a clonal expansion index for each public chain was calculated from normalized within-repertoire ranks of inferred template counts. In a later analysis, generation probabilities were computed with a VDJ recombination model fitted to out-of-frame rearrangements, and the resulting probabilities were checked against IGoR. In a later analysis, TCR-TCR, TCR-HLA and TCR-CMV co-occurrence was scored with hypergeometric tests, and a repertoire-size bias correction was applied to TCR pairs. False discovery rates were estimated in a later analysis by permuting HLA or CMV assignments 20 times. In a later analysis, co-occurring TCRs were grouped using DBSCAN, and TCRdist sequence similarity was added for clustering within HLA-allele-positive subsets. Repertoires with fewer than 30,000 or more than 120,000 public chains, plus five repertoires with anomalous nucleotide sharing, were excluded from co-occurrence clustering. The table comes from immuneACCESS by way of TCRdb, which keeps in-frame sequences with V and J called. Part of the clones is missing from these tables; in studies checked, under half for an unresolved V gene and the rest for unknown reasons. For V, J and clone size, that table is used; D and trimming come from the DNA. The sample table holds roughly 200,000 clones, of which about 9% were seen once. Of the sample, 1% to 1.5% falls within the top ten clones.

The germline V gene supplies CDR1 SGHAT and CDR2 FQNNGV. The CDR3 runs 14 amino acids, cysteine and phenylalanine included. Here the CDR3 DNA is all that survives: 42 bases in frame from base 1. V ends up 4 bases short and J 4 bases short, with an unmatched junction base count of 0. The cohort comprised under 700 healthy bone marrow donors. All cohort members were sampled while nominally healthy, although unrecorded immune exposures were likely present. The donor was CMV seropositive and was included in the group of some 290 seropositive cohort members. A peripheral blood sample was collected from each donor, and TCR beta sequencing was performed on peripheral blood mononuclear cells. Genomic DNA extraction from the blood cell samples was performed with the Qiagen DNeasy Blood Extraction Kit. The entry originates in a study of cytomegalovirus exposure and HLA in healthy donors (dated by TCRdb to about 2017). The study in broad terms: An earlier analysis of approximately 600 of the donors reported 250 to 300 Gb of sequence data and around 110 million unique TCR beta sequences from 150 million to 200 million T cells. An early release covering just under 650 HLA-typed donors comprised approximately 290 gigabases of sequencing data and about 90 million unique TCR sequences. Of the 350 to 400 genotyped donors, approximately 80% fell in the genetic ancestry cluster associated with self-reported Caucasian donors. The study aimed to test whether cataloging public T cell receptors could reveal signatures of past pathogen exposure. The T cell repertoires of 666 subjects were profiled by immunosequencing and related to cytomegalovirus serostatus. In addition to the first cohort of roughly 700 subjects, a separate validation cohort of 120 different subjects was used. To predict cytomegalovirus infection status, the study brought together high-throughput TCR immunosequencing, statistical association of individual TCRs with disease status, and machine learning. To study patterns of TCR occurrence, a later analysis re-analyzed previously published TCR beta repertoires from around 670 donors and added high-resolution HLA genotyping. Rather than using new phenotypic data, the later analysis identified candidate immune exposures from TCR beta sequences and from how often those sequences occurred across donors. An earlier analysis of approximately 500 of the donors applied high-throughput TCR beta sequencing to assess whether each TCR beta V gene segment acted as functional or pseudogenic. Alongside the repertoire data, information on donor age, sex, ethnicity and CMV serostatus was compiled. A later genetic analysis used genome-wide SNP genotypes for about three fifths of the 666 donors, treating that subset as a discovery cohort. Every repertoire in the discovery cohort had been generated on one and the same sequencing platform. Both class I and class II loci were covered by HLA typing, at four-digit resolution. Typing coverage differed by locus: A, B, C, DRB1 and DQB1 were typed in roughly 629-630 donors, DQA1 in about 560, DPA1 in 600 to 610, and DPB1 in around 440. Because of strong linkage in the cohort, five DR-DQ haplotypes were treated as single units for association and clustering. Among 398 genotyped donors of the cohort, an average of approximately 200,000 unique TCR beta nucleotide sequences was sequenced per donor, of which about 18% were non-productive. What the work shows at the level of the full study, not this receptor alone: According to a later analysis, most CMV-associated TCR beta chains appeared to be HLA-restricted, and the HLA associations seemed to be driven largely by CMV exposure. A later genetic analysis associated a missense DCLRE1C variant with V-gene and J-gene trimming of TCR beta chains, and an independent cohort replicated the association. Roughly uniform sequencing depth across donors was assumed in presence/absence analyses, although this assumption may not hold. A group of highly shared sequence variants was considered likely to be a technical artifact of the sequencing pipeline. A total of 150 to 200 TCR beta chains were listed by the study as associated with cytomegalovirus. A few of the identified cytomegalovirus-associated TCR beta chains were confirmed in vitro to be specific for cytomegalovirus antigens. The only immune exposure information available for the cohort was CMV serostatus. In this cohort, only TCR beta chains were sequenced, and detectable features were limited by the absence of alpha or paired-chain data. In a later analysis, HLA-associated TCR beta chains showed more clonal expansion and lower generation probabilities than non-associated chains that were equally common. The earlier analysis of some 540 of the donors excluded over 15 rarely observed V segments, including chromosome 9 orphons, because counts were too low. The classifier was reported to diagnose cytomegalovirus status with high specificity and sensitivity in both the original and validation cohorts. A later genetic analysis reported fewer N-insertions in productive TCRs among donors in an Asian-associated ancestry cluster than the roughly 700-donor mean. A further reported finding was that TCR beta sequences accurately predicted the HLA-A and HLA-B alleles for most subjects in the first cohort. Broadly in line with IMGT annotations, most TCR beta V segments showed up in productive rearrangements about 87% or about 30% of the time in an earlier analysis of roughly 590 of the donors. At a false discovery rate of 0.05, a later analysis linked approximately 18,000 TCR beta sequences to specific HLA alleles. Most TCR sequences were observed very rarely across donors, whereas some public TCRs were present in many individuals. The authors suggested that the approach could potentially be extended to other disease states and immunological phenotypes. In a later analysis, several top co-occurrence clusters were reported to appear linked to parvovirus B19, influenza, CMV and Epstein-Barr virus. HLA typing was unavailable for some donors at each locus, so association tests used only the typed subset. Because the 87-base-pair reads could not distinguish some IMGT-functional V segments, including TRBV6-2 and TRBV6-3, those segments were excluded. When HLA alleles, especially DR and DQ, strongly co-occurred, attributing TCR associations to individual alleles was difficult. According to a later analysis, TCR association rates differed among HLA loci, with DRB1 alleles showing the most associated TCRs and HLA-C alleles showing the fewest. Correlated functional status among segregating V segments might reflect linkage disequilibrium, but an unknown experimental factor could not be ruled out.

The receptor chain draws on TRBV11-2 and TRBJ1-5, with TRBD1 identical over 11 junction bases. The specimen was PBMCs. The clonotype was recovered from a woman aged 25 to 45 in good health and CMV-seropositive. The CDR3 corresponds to CASSWDRGNQPQHF. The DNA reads TGTGCCAGCAGCTGGGACAGGGGGAATCAGCCCCAGCATTTT.